This T cell receptor beta chain stems from a study of blood T cell repertoires in COVID-19. The data were produced by immunoSEQ multiplex PCR, yet TCRdb's version contains in-frame clones alone and is incomplete. The sample records approximately 50,000 clones, 70% to 80% being singletons. The specimen was peripheral blood. The sequence came from a man aged 65 to 79 with acute or convalescent COVID-19.

CDR3 sequence reads: CASSVSQKYEQFF. Here the CDR3 DNA reads TGTGCCAGCAGCGTTTCGCAGAAGTATGAGCAGTTCTTC. The chain employs TRBV9 and TRBJ2-1; D gene ambiguous. Germline CDR1 SGDLS, CDR2 YYNGEE. V dropped 2 bases and J dropped 8 bases, with 11 bases sitting between them. The CDR3 has 13 residues.